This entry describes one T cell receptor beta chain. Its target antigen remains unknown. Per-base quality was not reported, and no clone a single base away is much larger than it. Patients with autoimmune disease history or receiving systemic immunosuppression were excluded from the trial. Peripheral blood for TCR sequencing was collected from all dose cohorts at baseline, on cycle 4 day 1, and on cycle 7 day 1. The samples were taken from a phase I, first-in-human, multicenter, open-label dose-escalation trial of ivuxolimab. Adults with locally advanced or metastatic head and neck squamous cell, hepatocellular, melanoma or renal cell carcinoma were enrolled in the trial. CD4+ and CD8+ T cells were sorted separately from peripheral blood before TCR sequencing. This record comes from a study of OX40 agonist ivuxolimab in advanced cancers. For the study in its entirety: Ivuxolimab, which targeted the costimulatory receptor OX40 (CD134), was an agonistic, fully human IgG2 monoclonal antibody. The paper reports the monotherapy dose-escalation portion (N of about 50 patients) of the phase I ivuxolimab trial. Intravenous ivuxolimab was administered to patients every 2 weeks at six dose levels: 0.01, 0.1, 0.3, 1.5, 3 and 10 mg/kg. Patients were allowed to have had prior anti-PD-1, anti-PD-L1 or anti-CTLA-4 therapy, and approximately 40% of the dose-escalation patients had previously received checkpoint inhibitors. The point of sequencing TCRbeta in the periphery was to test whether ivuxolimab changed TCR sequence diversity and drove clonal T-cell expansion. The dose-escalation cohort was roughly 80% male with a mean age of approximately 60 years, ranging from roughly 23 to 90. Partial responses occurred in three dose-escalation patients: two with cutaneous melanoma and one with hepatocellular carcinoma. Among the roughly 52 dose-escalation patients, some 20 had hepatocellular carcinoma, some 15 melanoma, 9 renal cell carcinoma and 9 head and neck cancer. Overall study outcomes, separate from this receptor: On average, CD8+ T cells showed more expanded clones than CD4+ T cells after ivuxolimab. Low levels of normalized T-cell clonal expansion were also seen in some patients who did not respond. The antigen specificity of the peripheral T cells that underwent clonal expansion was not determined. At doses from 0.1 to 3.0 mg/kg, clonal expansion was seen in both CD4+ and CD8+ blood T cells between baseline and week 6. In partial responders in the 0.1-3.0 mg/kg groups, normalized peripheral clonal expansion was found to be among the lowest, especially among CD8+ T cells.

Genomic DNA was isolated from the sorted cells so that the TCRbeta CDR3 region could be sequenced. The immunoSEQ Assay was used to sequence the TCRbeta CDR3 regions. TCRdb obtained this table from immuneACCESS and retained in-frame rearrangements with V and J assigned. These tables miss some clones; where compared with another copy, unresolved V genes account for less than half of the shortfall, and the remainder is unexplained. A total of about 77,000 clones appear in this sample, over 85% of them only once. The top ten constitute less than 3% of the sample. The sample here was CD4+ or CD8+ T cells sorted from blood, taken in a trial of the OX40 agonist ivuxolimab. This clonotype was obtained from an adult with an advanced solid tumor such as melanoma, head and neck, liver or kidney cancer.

The nucleotide sequence reads as follows: TGTGCCAGCAGCCCGGACGGTAATCAGCCCCAGCATTTT. It is translated as CASSPDGNQPQHF. Recombination linked TRBV28 to TRBJ1-5; confidence is insufficient to name the D gene. V is clipped by 6 bases and J by 4 bases, and the sequence between their germline boundaries is 10 bases long. From the cysteine through the phenylalanine, the CDR3 covers 13 amino acids. Left in the record is the CDR3 DNA by itself, 39 bases read in frame from the first base. From a lookup of the germline V gene, CDR1 and CDR2 are MDHEN and SYDVKM. The CDR3, completed at both ends by the reference TRBV28 and TRBJ1-5 genes, gives the full variable domain DVKVTQSSRYLVKRTGEKVFLECVQDMDHENMFWYRQDPGLGLRLIYFSYDVKMKEKGDIPEGYSVSREKKERFSLILESASTNQTSMYLCASSPDGNQPQHFGDGTRLSIL.